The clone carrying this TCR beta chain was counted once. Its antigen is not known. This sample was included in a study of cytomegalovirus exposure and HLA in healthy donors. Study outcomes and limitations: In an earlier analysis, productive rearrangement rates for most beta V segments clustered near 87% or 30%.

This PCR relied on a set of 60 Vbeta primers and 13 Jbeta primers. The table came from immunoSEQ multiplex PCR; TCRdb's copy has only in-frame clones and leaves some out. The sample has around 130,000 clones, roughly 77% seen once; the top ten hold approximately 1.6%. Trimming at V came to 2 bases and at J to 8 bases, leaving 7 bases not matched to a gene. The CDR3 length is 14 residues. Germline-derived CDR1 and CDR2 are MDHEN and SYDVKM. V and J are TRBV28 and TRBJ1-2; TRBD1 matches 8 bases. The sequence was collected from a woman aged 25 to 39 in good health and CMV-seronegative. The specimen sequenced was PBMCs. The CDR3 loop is CASSLRGQGRGYTF. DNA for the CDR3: TGTGCCAGCAGTTTAAGAGGACAGGGTCGCGGCTACACCTTC.